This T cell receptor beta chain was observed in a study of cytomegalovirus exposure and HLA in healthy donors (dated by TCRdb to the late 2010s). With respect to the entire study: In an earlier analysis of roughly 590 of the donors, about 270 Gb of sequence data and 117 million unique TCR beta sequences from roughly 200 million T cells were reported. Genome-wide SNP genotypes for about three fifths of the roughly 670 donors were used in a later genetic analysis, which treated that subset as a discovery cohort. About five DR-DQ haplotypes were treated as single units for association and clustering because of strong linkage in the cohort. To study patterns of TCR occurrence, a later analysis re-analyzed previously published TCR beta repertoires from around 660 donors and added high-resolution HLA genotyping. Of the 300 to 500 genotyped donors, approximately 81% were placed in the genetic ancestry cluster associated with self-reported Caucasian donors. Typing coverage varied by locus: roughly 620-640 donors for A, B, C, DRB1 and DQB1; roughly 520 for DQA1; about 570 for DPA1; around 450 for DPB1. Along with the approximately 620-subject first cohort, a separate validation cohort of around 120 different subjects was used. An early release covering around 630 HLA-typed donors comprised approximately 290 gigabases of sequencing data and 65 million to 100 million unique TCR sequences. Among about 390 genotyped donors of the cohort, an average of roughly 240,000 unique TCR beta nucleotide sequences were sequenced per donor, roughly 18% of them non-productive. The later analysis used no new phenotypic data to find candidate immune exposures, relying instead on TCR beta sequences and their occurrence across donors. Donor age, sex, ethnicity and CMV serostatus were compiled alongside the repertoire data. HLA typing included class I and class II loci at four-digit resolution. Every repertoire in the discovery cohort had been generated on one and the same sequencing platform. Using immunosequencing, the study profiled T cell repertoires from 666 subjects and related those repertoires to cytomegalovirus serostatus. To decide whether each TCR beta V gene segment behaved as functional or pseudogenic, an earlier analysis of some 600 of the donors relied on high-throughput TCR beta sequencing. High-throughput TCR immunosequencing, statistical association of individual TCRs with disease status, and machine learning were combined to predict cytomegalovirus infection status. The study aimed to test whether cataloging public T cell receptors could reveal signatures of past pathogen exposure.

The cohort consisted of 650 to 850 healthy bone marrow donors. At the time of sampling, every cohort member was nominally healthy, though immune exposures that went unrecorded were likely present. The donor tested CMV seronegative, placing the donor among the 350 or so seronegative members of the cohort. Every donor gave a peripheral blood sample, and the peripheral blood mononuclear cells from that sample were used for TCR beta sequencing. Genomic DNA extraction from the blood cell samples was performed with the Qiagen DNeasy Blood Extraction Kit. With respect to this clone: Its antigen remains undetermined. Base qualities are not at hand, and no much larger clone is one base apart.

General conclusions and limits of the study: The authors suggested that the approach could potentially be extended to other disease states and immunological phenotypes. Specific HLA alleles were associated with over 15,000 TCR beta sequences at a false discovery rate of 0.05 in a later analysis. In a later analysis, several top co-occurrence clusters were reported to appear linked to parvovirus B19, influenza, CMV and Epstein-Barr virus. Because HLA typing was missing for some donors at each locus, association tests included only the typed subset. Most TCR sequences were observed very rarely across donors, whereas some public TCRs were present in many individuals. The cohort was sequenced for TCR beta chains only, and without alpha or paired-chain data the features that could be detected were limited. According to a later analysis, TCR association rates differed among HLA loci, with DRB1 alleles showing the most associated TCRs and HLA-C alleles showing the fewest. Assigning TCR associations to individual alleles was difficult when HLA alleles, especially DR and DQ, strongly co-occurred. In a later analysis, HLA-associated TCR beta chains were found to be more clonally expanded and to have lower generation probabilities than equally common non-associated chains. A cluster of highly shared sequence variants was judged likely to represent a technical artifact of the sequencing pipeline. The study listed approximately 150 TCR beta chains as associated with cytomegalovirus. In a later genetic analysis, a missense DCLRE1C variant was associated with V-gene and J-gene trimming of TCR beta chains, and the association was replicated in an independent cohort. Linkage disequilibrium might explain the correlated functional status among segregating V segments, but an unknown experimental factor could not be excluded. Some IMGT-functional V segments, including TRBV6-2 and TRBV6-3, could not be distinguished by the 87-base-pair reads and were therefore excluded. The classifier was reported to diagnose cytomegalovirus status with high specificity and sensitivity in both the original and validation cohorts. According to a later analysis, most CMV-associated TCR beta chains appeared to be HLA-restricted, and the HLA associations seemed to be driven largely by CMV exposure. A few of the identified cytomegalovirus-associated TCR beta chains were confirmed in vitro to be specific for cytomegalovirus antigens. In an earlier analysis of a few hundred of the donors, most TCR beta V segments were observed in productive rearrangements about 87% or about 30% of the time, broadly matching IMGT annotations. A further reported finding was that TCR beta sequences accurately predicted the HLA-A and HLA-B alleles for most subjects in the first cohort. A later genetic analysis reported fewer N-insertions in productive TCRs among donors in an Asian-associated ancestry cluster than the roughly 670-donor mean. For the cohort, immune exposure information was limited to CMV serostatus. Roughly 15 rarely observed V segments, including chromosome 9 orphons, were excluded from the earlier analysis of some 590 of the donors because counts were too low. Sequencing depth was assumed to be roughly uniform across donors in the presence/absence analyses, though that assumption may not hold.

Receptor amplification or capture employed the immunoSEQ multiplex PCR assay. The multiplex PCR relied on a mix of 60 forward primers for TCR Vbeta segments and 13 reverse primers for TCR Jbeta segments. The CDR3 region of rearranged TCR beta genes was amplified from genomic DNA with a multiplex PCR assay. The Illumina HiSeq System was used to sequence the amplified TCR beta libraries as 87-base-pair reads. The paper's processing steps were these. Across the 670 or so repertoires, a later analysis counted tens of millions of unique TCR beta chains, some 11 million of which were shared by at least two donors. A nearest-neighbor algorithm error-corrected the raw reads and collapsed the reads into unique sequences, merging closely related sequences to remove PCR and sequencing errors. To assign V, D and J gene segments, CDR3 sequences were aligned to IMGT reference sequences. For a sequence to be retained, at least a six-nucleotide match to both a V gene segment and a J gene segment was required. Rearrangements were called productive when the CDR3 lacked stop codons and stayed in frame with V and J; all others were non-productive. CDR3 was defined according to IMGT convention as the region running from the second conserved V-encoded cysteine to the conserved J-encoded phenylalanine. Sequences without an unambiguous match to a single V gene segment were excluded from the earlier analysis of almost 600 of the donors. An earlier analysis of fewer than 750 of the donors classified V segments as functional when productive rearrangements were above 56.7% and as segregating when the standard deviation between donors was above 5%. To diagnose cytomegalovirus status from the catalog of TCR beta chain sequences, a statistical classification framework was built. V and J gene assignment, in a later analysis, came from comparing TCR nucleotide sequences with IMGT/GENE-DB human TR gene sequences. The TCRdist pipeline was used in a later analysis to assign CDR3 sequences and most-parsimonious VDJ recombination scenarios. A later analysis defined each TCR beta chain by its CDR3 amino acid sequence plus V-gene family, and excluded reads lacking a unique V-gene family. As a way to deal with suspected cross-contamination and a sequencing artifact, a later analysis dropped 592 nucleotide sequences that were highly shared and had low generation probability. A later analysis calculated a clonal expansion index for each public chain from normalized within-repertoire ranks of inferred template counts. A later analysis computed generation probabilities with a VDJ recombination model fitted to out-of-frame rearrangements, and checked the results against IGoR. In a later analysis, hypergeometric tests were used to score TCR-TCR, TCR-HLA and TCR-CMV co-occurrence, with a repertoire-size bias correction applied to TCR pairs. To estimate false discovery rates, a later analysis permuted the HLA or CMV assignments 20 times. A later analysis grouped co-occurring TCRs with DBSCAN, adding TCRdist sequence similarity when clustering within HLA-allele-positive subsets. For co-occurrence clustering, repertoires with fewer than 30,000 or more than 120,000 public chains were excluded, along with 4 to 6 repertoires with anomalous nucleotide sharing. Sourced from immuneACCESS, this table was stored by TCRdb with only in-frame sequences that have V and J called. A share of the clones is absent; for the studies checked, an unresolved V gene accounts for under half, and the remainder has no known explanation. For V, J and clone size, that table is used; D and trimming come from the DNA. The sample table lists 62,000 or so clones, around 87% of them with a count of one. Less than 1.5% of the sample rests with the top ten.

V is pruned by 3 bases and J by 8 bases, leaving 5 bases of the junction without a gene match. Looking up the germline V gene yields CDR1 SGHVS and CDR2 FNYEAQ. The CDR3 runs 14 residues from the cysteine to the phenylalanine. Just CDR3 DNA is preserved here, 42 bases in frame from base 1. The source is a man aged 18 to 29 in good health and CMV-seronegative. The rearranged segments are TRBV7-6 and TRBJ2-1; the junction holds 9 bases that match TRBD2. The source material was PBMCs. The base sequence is TGTGCCAGCAGCTTGGCGGGGGGGCAGGATGAGCAGTTCTTC. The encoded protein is CASSLAGGQDEQFF.